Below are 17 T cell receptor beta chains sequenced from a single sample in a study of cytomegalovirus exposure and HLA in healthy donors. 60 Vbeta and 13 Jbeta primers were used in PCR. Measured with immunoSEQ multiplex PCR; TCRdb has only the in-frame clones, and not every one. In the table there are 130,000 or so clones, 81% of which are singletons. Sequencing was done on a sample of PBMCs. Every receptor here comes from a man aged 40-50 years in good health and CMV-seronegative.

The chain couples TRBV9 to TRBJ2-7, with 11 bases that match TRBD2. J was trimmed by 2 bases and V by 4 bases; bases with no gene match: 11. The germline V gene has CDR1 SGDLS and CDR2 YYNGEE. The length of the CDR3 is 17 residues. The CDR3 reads CASSPARLAGFPYEQYF. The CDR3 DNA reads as TGTGCCAGCAGCCCCGCCCGACTAGCGGGGTTCCCCTACGAGCAGTACTTC.

The CDR3: CASSHRGAGTEAFF. CDR3 sequence (DNA): TGTGCCAGCAGCCACAGGGGGGCTGGGACTGAAGCTTTCTTT. This chain links TRBV7-9 with TRBJ1-1, with 8 positions matching TRBD1. The CDR3 runs 14 residues. CDR1 and CDR2 (germline): SEHNR, FQNEAQ (reference sequence). Trimming removed 5 bases from V and 5 bases from J; junction bases left unmatched: 7.

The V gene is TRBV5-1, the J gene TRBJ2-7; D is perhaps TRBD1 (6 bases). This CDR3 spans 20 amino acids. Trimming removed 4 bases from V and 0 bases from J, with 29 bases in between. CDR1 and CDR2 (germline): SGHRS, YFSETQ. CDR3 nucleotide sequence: TGCGCCAGCAGCAGCTTTCCCCACGCCCACAGGGTCCCTAGCTCCTACGAGCAGTACTTC. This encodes CASSSFPHAHRVPSSYEQYF.

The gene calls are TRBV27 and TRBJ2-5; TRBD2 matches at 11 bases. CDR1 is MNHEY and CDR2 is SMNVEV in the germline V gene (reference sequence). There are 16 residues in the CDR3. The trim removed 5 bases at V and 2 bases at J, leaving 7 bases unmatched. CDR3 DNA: TGTGCCAGCAGTCGGAAACTAGCGGGGGCACAAGAGACCCAGTACTTC. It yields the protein CASSRKLAGAQETQYF.

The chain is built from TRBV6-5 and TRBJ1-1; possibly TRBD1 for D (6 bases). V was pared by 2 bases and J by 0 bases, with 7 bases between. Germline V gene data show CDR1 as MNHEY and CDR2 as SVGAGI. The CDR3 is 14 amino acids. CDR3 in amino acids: CASSYQGMNTEAFF. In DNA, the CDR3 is TGTGCCAGCAGTTACCAGGGGATGAACACTGAAGCTTTCTTT.

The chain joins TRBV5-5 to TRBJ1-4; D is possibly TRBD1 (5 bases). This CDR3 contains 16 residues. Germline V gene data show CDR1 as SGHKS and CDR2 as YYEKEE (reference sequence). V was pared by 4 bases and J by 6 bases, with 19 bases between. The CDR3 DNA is TGTGCCAGCAGCAGAATTGCCCCCCGGGGGGATGAAAAACTGTTTTTT. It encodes CASSRIAPRGDEKLFF.

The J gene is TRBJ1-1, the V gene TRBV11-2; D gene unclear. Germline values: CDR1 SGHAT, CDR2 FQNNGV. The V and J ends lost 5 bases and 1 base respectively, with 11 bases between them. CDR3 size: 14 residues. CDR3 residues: CASSPSAANTEAFF. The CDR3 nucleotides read TGTGCCAGCAGCCCTTCGGCGGCGAACACTGAAGCTTTCTTT. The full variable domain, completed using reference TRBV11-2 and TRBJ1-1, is EAGVAQSPRYKIIEKRQSVAFWCNPISGHATLYWYQQILGQGPKLLIQFQNNGVVDDSQLPKDRFSAERLKGVDSTLKIQPAKLEDSAVYLCASSPSAANTEAFFGQGTRLTVV.

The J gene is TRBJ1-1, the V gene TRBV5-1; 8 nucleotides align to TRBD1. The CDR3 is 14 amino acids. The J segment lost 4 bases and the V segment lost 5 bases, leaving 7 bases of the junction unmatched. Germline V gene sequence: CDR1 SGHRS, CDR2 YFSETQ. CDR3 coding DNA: TGCGCCAGCAGTAAGGGACAGGTGGGCACTGAAGCTTTCTTT. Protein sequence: CASSKGQVGTEAFF.

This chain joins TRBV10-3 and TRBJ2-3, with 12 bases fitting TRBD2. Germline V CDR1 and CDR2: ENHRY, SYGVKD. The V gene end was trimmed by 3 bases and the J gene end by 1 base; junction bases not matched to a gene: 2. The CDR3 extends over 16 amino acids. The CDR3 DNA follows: TGTGCCATCAGTGAACTAGCGGGGGGTCGCACAGATACGCAGTATTTT. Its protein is CAISELAGGRTDTQYF.

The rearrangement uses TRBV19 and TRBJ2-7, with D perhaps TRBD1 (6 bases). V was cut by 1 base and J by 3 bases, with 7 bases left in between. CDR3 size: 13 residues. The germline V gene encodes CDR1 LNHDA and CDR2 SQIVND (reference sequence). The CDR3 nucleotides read TGTGCCAGTAGTATAGTGACAGGCTACGAGCAGTACTTC. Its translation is CASSIVTGYEQYF.

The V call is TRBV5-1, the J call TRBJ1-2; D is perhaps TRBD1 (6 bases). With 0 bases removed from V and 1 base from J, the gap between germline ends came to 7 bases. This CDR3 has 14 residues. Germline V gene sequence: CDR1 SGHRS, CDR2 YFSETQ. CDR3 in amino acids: CASSLGQDNYGYTF. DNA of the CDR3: TGCGCCAGCAGCTTGGGACAGGATAACTATGGCTACACCTTC.

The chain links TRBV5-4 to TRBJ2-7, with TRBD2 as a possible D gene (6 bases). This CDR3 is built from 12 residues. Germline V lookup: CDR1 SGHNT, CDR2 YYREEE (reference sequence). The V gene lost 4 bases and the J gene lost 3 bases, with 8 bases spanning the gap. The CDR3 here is CASSTGVYEQYF. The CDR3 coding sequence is TGTGCCAGCAGCACGGGGGTCTACGAGCAGTACTTC.

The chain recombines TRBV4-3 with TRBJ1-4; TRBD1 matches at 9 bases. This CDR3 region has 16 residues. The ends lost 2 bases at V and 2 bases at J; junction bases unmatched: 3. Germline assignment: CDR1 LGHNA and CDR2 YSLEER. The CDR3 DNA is TGCGCCAGCAGCCAAACCGGGACAGGGACTAATGAAAAACTGTTTTTT. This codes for CASSQTGTGTNEKLFF.

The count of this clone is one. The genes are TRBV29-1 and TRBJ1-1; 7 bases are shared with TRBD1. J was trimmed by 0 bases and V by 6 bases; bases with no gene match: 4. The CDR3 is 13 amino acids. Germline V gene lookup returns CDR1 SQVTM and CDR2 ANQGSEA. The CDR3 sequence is CSVGQRLNTEAFF. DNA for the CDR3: TGCAGCGTGGGACAGAGACTGAACACTGAAGCTTTCTTT. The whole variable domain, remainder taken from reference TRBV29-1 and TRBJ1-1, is SAVISQKPSRDICQRGTSLTIQCQVDSQVTMMFWYRQQPGQSLTLIATANQGSEATYESGFVIDKFPISRPNLTFSTLTVSNMSPEDSSIYLCSVGQRLNTEAFFGQGTRLTVV.

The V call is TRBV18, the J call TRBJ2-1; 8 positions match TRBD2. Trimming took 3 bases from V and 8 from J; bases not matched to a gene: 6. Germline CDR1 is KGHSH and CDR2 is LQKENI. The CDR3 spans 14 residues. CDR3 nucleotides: TGTGCCAGCTCACCGGGACTAGTCGGTCATGAGCAGTTCTTC. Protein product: CASSPGLVGHEQFF.

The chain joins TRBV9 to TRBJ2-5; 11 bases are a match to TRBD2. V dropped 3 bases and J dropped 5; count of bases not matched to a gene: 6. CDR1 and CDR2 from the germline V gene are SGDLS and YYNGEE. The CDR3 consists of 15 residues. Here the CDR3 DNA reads TGTGCCAGCAGCGCTGGGACTAGCGGACTGGAGACCCAGTACTTC. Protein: CASSAGTSGLETQYF. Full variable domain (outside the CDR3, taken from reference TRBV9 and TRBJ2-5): DSGVTQTPKHLITATGQRVTLRCSPRSGDLSVYWYQQSLDQGLQFLIQYYNGEERAKGNILERFSAQQFPDLHSELNLSSLELGDSALYFCASSAGTSGLETQYFGPGTRLLVL.

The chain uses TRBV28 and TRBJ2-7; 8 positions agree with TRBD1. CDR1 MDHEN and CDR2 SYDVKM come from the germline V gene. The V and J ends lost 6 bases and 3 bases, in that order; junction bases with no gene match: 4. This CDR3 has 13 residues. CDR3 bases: TGTGCCAGCAGGAACAGGGGGATCTACGAGCAGTACTTC. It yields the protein CASRNRGIYEQYF.